This record looks at one T cell receptor beta chain sequence and its context. Its antigen is undetermined. These data belong to a study of T cells expressing NK-cell markers. Study-wide context: One of eight sequenced donors was HCMV-seronegative; the other seven were seropositive.

From the 5' RACE reads, TCRdb lists one entry per CDR3 protein and no DNA. The sample table sets out about 180,000 distinct CDR3 sequences. Germline V lookup: CDR1 ENHRY, CDR2 SYGVKD. This CDR3 contains 15 residues. Study observations and caveats: Unclear, still, was the HCMV specificity of the expanded NKG2C+ T cell clones. Leadership of the CD3+CD56-NKG2C+ fraction also belonged to these clonotypes in four donors. In several donors, dominant CD3+CD56+NKG2C+ clones formed roughly 1.0-7.5% of CD8+ cells.

The sequenced material came from blood T cells: a sorted CD56 or NKG2C T cell subset, CD4+ or CD8+ T cells, or bulk PBMC T cells (not recorded which). The genes are TRBV10-3 and TRBJ1-6; the D call from TCRdb, TRBD1, cannot be confirmed without DNA. The source of this sequence is a woman between 18 and 70 years old in good health. CDR3 loop: CATGTGEENNSPLHF.